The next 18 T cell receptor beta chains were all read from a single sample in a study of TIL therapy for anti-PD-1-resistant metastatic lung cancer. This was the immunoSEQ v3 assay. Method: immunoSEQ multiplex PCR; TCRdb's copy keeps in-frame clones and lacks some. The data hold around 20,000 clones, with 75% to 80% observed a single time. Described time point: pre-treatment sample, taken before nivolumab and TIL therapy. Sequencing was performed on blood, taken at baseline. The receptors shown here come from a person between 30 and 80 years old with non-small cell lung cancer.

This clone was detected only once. This chain's CDR3 is CASSPHTDTQYF. Written as DNA, the CDR3 is TGTGCCAGCAGCCCACACACAGATACGCAGTATTTT. The chain recombines TRBV9 with TRBJ2-3; D unclear. CDR1 is SGDLS, CDR2 YYNGEE, per germline. V dropped 4 bases and J dropped 2 bases, with 5 bases sitting between them. This CDR3 has 12 residues.

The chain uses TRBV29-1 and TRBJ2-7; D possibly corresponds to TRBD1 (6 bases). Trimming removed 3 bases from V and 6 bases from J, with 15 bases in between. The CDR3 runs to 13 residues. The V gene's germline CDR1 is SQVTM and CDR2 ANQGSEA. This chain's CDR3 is CSVDMTGASEQYF. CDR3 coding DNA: TGCAGCGTTGATATGACAGGAGCCTCCGAGCAGTACTTC.

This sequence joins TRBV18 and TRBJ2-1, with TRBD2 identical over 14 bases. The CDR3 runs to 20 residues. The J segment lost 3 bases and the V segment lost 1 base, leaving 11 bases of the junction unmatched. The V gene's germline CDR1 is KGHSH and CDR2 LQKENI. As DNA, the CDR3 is TGTGCCAGCTCACCACAGCCGACTAGCGGGAGGGTAGGGGGCTACAATGAGCAGTTCTTC. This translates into CASSPQPTSGRVGGYNEQFF.

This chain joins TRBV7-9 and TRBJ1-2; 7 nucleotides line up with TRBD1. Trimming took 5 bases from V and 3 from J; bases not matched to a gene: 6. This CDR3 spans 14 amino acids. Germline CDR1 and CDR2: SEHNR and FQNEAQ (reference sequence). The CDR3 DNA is TGTGCCAGCAGCCTCCTCGGGACAGACTATGGCTACACCTTC. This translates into CASSLLGTDYGYTF.

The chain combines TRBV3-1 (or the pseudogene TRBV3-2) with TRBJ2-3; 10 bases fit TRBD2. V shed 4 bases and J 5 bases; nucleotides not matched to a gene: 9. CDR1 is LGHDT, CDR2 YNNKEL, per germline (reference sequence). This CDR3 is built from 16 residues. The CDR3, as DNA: TGTGCCAGCAGCCCAGGACTAGCGGATTCACTAGATACGCAGTATTTT. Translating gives CASSPGLADSLDTQYF.

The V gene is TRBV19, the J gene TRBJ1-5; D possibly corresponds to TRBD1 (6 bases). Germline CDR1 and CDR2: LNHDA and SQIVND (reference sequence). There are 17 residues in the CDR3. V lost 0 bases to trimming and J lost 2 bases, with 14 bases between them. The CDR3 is CASSIDRAGGGNQPQHF. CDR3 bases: TGTGCCAGTAGTATAGATCGCGCGGGGGGCGGCAATCAGCCCCAGCATTTT.

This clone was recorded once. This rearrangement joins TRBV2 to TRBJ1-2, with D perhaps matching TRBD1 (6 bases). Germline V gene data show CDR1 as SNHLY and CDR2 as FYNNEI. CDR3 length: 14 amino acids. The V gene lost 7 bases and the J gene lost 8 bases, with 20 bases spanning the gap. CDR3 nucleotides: TGTGCCAGCACCCCCAATACAGGGAATCGGGGCTACACCTTC. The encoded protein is CASTPNTGNRGYTF. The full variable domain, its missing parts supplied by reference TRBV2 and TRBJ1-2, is EPEVTQTPSHQVTQMGQEVILRCVPISNHLYFYWYRQILGQKVEFLVSFYNNEISEKSEIFDDQFSVERPDGSNFTLKIRSTKLEDSAMYFCASTPNTGNRGYTFGSGTRLTVV.

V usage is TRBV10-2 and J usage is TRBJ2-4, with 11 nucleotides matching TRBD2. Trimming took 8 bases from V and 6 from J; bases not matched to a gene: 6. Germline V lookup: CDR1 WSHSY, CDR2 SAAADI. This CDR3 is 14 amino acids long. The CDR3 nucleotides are TGCGCCAGCTCGGCTAGCGGGGGGCCAAACATTCAGTACTTC. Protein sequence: CASSASGGPNIQYF.

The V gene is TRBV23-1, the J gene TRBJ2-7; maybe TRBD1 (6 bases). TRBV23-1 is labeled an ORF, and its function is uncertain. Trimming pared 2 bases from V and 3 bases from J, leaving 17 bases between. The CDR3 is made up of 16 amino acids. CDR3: CASSQEVPGHNYEQYF. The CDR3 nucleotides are TGCGCCAGCAGTCAAGAGGTTCCGGGACACAACTACGAGCAGTACTTC.

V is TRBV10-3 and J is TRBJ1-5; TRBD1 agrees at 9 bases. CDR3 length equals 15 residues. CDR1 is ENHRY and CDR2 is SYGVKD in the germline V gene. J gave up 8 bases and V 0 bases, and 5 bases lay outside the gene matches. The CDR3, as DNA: TGTGCCATCAGTGAGTCAACAGGGGGCTCGGAGCCCCAGCATTTT. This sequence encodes CAISESTGGSEPQHF.

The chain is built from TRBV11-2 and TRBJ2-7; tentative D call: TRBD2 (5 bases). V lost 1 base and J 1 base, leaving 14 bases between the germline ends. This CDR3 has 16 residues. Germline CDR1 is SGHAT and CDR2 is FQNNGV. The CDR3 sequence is CASSLGRFRPSYEQYF. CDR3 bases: TGTGCCAGCAGCTTAGGGAGGTTCAGGCCTTCCTACGAGCAGTACTTC.

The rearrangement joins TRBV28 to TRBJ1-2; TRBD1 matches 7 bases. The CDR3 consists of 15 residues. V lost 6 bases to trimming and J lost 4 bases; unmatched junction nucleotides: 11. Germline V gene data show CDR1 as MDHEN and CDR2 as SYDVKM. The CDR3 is CASSPPGQLIYGYTF. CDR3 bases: TGTGCCAGCAGCCCACCGGGACAGCTAATCTATGGCTACACCTTC.

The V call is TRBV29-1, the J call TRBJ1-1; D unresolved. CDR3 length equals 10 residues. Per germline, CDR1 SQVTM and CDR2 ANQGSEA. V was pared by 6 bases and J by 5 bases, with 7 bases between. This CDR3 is CSVFMTEAFF. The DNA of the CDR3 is TGCAGCGTCTTTATGACTGAAGCTTTCTTT.

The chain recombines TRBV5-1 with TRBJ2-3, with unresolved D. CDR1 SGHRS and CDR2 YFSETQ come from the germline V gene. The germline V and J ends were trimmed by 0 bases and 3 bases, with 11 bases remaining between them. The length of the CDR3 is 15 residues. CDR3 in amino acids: CASSLESATTDTQYF. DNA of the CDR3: TGCGCCAGCAGCTTGGAGTCGGCAACTACAGATACGCAGTATTTT.

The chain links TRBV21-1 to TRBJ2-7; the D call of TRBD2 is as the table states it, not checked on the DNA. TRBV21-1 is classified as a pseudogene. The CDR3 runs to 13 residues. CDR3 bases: TGTGCCACCGAGCCGGGACTAGGCTACGAGCAGTACTTC. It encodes CATEPGLGYEQYF.

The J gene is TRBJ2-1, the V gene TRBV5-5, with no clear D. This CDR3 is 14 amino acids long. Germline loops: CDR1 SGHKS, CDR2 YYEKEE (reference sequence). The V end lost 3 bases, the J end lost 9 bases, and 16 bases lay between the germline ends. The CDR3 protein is CASSYSGAWGEQFF. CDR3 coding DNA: TGTGCCAGCAGCTACTCGGGTGCGTGGGGTGAGCAGTTCTTC. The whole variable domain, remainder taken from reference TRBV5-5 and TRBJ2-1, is DAGVTQSPTHLIKTRGQQVTLRCSPISGHKSVSWYQQVLGQGPQFIFQYYEKEERGRGNFPDRFSARQFPNYSSELNVNALLLGDSALYLCASSYSGAWGEQFFGPGTRLTVL.

DNA for the CDR3: TGTGCCAGAACGTGCGGGGGGCCGGACATTCAGTACTTC. Its protein is CARTCGGPDIQYF. The chain is built from TRBV5-3 and TRBJ2-4; 8 bases are a match to TRBD2. TRBV5-3 is treated as an ORF (open reading frame) with a function not yet certain. J was trimmed by 8 bases and V by 6 bases; bases with no gene match: 7. The CDR3 extends over 13 amino acids.

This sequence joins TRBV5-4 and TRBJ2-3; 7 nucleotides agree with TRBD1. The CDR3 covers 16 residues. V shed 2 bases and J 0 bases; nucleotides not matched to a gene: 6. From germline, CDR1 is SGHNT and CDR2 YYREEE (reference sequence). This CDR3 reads CASSLLGGPSTDTQYF. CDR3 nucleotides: TGTGCCAGCAGCTTACTAGGGGGCCCTAGCACAGATACGCAGTATTTT. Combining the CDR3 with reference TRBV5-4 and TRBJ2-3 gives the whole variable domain ETGVTQSPTHLIKTRGQQVTLRCSSQSGHNTVSWYQQALGQGPQFIFQYYREEENGRGNFPPRFSGLQFPNYSSELNVNALELDDSALYLCASSLLGGPSTDTQYFGPGTRLTVL.